The 26 T cell receptor beta chains in this list originate from one sample, sequenced in a study of T cell repertoires in cytomegalovirus infection. The antigens of these receptors remain unknown. One entry per CDR3 protein, called by TCRdb with MiXCR from the reads. Here the sample spans hundreds of thousands of distinct CDR3 sequences, approximately 42% being singletons. The sequencing used cultured PBMCs, collected from culture after CMV antigen stimulation. The receptors were sampled from a human donor in good health (CMV status not recorded). Some clones in this sample may be carry-over from other donors' samples.

The chain links TRBV10-3 to TRBJ2-7, with D possibly called TRBD1 or TRBD2 (5 bases each). This CDR3 comprises 16 residues. V was trimmed by 6 bases and J by 3 bases, leaving 21 bases between them. The germline V gene has CDR1 ENHRY and CDR2 SYGVKD. CDR3 coding DNA: TGTGCCATCAGGACAGACTACCGGCATCAACACTACGAGCAGTACTTC. Protein sequence: CAIRTDYRHQHYEQYF.

V usage is TRBV4-1 and J usage is TRBJ2-2; D perhaps matches TRBD1 (5 bases). V was trimmed by 0 bases and J by 7 bases, leaving 12 bases between them. The germline gives CDR1 MGHRA, CDR2 YSYEKL. The CDR3 is 15 amino acids. Here the CDR3 reads CASSQDQGIVGELFF. CDR3 DNA sequence: TGCGCCAGCAGCCAAGATCAGGGCATTGTCGGGGAGCTGTTTTTT.

Only a few counts were recorded for this clonotype. V usage is TRBV7-9 and J usage is TRBJ2-3, with 7 bases identical to TRBD1. V shed 5 bases, J shed 0 bases, and the junction held 11 bases outside the gene matches. The germline V gene has CDR1 SEHNR and CDR2 FQNEAQ (reference sequence). CDR3 length equals 17 residues. CDR3 in DNA: TGTGCCAGCAGCCAGGGACAGTTCAAAGCTAGCACAGATACGCAGTATTTT. This sequence encodes CASSQGQFKASTDTQYF.

The chain joins TRBV6-5 to TRBJ1-1; possibly TRBD1 for D (5 bases). V lost 2 bases and J lost 4, with 11 bases in between. The CDR3 totals 14 residues. Germline V gene lookup returns CDR1 MNHEY and CDR2 SVGAGI. CDR3: CASSYAGRGTEAFF. The DNA for the CDR3 is TGTGCCAGCAGTTACGCAGGGAGGGGCACTGAAGCTTTCTTT.

The chain links TRBV7-2 to TRBJ2-5, with 10 bases fitting TRBD2. Germline-derived CDR1 and CDR2 are SGHTA and FQGNSA. The CDR3 extends over 17 amino acids. With V trimmed by 5 bases and J by 7 bases, 16 bases remained unmatched. CDR3 protein: CASSLSPGTSVRGTQYF. CDR3 DNA sequence: TGTGCCAGCAGCCTGAGTCCCGGGACTAGCGTACGTGGGACCCAGTACTTC.

J is TRBJ1-6 and V is TRBV6-2 or TRBV6-3; D remains ambiguous. V lost 5 bases and J lost 0, with 14 bases in between. Germline V CDR1 and CDR2: MNHEY, SVGEGT. The CDR3 covers 17 residues. CDR3 protein: CASSEKGDLSYNSPLHF. The CDR3 coding sequence is TGTGCCAGCAGTGAAAAAGGAGACCTCTCCTATAATTCACCCCTCCACTTT.

This clonotype was counted a few times. The V and J genes are TRBV7-2 and TRBJ2-3, with 8 bases aligning to TRBD1. CDR3 size: 18 residues. J was trimmed by 3 bases and V by 1 base; bases with no gene match: 12. From germline, CDR1 is SGHTA and CDR2 FQGNSA. In DNA form, the CDR3 reads TGTGCCAGCAGCTTAGTAGGTTCGGCAGGGGGCTCGACAGATACGCAGTATTTT. Encoded protein: CASSLVGSAGGSTDTQYF. Filled out from reference TRBV7-2 and TRBJ2-3, the complete variable domain reads GAGVSQSPSNKVTEKGKDVELRCDPISGHTALYWYRQSLGQGLEFLIYFQGNSAPDKSGLPSDRFSAERTGGSVSTLTIQRTQQEDSAVYLCASSLVGSAGGSTDTQYFGPGTRLTVL.

This clonotype was counted a few times. The gene calls are TRBV6-1 and TRBJ1-3, with 8 bases lining up with TRBD1. The V gene end was trimmed by 6 bases and the J gene end by 4 bases; junction bases not matched to a gene: 11. This CDR3 is 16 amino acids long. The germline gives CDR1 MNHNS, CDR2 SASEGT. DNA for the CDR3: TGTGCCAGCAGCCCCGGACAGGGAAGGATGGGAAACACCATATATTTT. Its translation: CASSPGQGRMGNTIYF.

This clonotype was seen only a few times. The J gene is TRBJ1-4, the V gene TRBV25-1; D is ambiguous. Germline V gene sequence: CDR1 MGHDK, CDR2 SYGVNS. Trimming stripped 3 bases from V and 4 bases from J, with 15 bases between. This CDR3 spans 16 amino acids. The CDR3 nucleotides read TGTGCCAGCAGTGACCCCGGTATGGCCCGTAATGAAAAACTGTTTTTT. Translated, it gives CASSDPGMARNEKLFF.

This clonotype was detected only once. The chain recombines TRBV28 with TRBJ1-6; possibly TRBD1 for D (5 bases). V lost 1 base to trimming and J lost 7 bases, with 17 bases between them. This CDR3 is 17 amino acids long. Germline V gene data show CDR1 as MDHEN and CDR2 as SYDVKM. DNA for the CDR3: TGTGCCAGCAGTTTATCAATGACAGCTTCCGCAAATTCACCCCTCCACTTT. Translation: CASSLSMTASANSPLHF.

The chain is built from TRBV7-2 and TRBJ2-2, with unresolved D. The V gene lost 5 bases and the J gene lost 7 bases, with 11 bases spanning the gap. The germline gives CDR1 SGHTA, CDR2 FQGNSA. CDR3 size: 13 residues. This CDR3 reads CASSPTPGGELFF. The CDR3 DNA reads as TGTGCCAGCAGCCCCACCCCGGGCGGGGAGCTGTTTTTT.

The chain has TRBV6-1 and TRBJ1-1; no definite D call. The CDR3 covers 12 residues. Germline assignment: CDR1 MNHNS and CDR2 SASEGT. With 6 bases removed from V and 8 bases from J, the gap between germline ends came to 13 bases. The CDR3 region has the DNA TGTGCCAGCAGGTATCAGACCCTAGAAGCTTTCTTT. Protein: CASRYQTLEAFF.

The chain is built from TRBV7-6 and TRBJ1-1; D not certain. Deletions cut 5 bases from V and 3 bases from J, with 13 bases between. The CDR3 totals 14 residues. Per germline, CDR1 SGHVS and CDR2 FNYEAQ. Here the CDR3 DNA reads TGTGCCAGCAGCATAAGAGGGAGGGACACTGAAGCTTTCTTT. It codes for CASSIRGRDTEAFF.

This clonotype was counted a few times. This rearrangement joins TRBV12-3 or TRBV12-4 to TRBJ2-7, with D possibly called TRBD1 or TRBD2 (5 bases each). V was trimmed by 3 bases and J by 3 bases, leaving 12 bases between them. The CDR3 has 14 amino acids. The CDR3 DNA follows: TGTGCCAGCAGTTTTGGGGGTTCGCTCTACGAGCAGTACTTC. Translating gives CASSFGGSLYEQYF.

This chain links TRBV7-6 with TRBJ2-5; D not certain. Germline lookup yields CDR1 SGHVS and CDR2 FNYEAQ. V lost 2 bases, J lost 2 bases, and 12 bases lay in between. The CDR3 loop spans 15 amino acids. CDR3 residues: CASSLRFPQQETQYF. CDR3 in DNA: TGTGCCAGCAGCTTACGATTCCCGCAACAAGAGACCCAGTACTTC.

In its sample, this clonotype was seen many times. For the CDR3, the DNA is TGTGCCAGCAGCCCGACTAGCGGGGTTTACTACGAGCAGTACTTC. Translated: CASSPTSGVYYEQYF. V usage is TRBV7-2 and J usage is TRBJ2-7, with TRBD2 matching over 11 bases. The V gene end was trimmed by 5 bases and the J gene end by 3 bases; junction bases not matched to a gene: 6. The CDR3 runs 15 residues. Per germline, CDR1 SGHTA and CDR2 FQGNSA.

V usage is TRBV28 and J usage is TRBJ1-1; D not resolved. The germline V gene has CDR1 MDHEN and CDR2 SYDVKM. This CDR3 is built from 12 residues. Trimming left V 5 bases short and J 1 base short, with 5 bases between. DNA for the CDR3: TGTGCCAGCAGTGATAAGAACACTGAAGCTTTCTTT. It specifies CASSDKNTEAFF.

V is TRBV29-1 and J is TRBJ2-1, with TRBD2 identical over 10 bases. The CDR3 loop spans 13 amino acids. Germline V gene sequence: CDR1 SQVTM, CDR2 ANQGSEA. The ends lost 6 bases at V and 9 bases at J; junction bases unmatched: 8. CDR3: CSVDGTSEGEQFF. The CDR3 nucleotides read TGCAGCGTGGACGGGACTAGCGAAGGTGAGCAGTTCTTC.

For this clonotype: A read error may account for a junction end that differs from germline. The V call is TRBV7-2, the J call TRBJ2-2, with TRBD2 as a possible D gene (6 bases). The CDR3 covers 14 residues. From germline, CDR1 is SGHTA and CDR2 FQGNSA. The CDR3 bases are TGTGCCACCAGCGCGGGACCGAACACCGGGGAGCTGTTTTTT. Its protein product is CATSAGPNTGELFF.

This clonotype has only a few counts. The chain carries TRBV7-9 and TRBJ1-1; D may be TRBD1 (6 bases). Germline CDR1 reads SEHNR; CDR2 reads FQNEAQ (reference sequence). Trimming pared 5 bases from V and 7 bases from J, leaving 11 bases between. The CDR3 sequence is 12 residues long. The CDR3 nucleotides read TGTGCCAGCAGCCCGCGGGGGCGTGAAGCTTTCTTT. It encodes CASSPRGREAFF.

In this sample, this clonotype turned up a few times. This chain uses TRBV18 with TRBJ1-5; 7 bases fit TRBD1. CDR3 size: 14 residues. With 3 bases clipped from V and 4 bases from J, the junction kept 3 bases outside the gene matches. CDR1 KGHSH and CDR2 LQKENI come from the germline V gene. The CDR3 reads CASSPGTANQPQHF. DNA of the CDR3: TGTGCCAGCTCACCCGGGACAGCTAATCAGCCCCAGCATTTT. The full variable domain, with the rest looked up from reference TRBV18 and TRBJ1-5, is NAGVMQNPRHLVRRRGQEARLRCSPMKGHSHVYWYRQLPEEGLKFMVYLQKENIIDESGMPKERFSAEFPKEGPSILRIQQVVRGDSAAYFCASSPGTANQPQHFGDGTRLSIL.

The V and J genes are TRBV7-9 and TRBJ1-2; D call uncertain. Germline V gene lookup returns CDR1 SEHNR and CDR2 FQNEAQ (reference sequence). This CDR3 is 13 amino acids long. V gave up 0 bases and J gave up 6 bases, with 8 bases separating them. The CDR3 sequence is CASSLAGRDGYTF. CDR3 sequence (DNA): TGTGCCAGCAGCTTAGCGGGGAGGGATGGCTACACCTTC.

The chain links TRBV4-2 to TRBJ1-6, with 8 bases aligning to TRBD1. CDR1 and CDR2 (germline): LGHNA, YNFKEQ. The CDR3 consists of 20 residues. The V and J ends lost 4 bases and 1 base, in that order; junction bases with no gene match: 15. The CDR3 loop is CASSRGLGTGAGSYNSPLHF. The CDR3 coding sequence is TGTGCCAGCAGCCGCGGACTCGGGACAGGAGCAGGGTCCTATAATTCACCCCTCCACTTT.

V gene TRBV10-3 combines with J gene TRBJ2-1; 15 bases line up with TRBD2. V was pared by 8 bases and J by 7 bases, with 3 bases of the junction left unmatched. The length of the CDR3 is 14 residues. The germline CDR1 and CDR2 sequences are ENHRY and SYGVKD. The CDR3 region has the DNA TGTGCCATCGGAGGGACTAGCGGGAGGAATGAGCAGTTCTTC. Protein product: CAIGGTSGRNEQFF.

In its sample, this clonotype was seen a few times. The chain uses TRBV19 and TRBJ1-5; 7 positions match TRBD1. This CDR3 region has 18 residues. Germline V gene lookup returns CDR1 LNHDA and CDR2 SQIVND (reference sequence). V gave up 1 base and J gave up 1 base; unmatched junction bases: 10. CDR3 sequence: CASSIGGIRGPSNQPQHF. The CDR3 coding sequence is TGTGCCAGTAGTATAGGGGGGATTAGGGGGCCGAGCAATCAGCCCCAGCATTTT.

The chain carries TRBV28 and TRBJ2-1; weak D call: TRBD2 (6 bases). The CDR3 totals 12 residues. Trimming took 7 bases from V and 10 from J, leaving 14 bases between them. CDR1 is MDHEN and CDR2 is SYDVKM in the germline V gene. The CDR3, as DNA: TGTGCCAGCACCCCGGAGGGGACCGAGCAGTTCTTC. This encodes CASTPEGTEQFF.